The clone carrying this T cell receptor (beta chain) appeared a single time. Its antigen remains unidentified. This specimen comes from a study of OX40 agonist ivuxolimab in advanced cancers. On the study more broadly: An anti-OX40 (CD134) antibody with agonistic activity, ivuxolimab, was administered to patients.

Produced via immunoSEQ multiplex PCR; TCRdb's table is partial and in-frame only. The repertoire holds about 52,000 clones, with 94% as singletons. Broader study findings: Some of the lowest clonal expansion was seen in partial responders at 0.1-3.0 mg/kg.

The starting material was CD4+ or CD8+ T cells sorted from blood, obtained in a trial of the OX40 agonist ivuxolimab. This TCR was sampled from an adult with an advanced solid tumor such as melanoma, head and neck, liver or kidney cancer.

The CDR3 sequence: CAWRLDSEGTGELFF. The CDR3 DNA is TGTGCCTGGAGATTGGACAGCGAGGGGACCGGGGAGCTGTTTTTT. The chain has TRBV30 and TRBJ2-2; tentative D call: TRBD1 (6 bases). Looked up from germline, CDR1 is GTSNPN and CDR2 is SVGIG (reference sequence). The V gene lost 3 bases and the J gene lost 5 bases, with 16 bases spanning the gap. The CDR3 extends over 15 amino acids.